Below are 8 T cell receptor beta chains sequenced from a single sample in a study of PD-L1 blockade in urothelial cancer. Time point in this sample: pretreatment peripheral blood. Assay used: immunoSEQ multiplex PCR; TCRdb lists only in-frame clones, some missing. Of about 72,000 clones listed, almost 90% are singletons. The sample in question was PBMCs, obtained around atezolizumab (anti-PD-L1) treatment. Receptor source: an older man with urothelial cancer.

The chain links TRBV19 to TRBJ2-7; 7 nucleotides line up with TRBD2. CDR1 and CDR2 (germline): LNHDA, SQIVND (reference sequence). Germline trimming cut 6 bases from V and 6 bases from J; bases unmatched to any gene: 8. There are 13 residues in the CDR3. CDR3 DNA sequence: TGTGCCAGTAGACCTAGCGGTCTGGGCGAGCAGTACTTC. Its translation: CASRPSGLGEQYF.

The chain joins TRBV6-1 to TRBJ2-7; 12 bases align to TRBD2. CDR3 size: 16 residues. Trimming cost V 3 bases and J 2 bases; bases outside gene matches: 5. Germline assignment: CDR1 MNHNS and CDR2 SASEGT. For the CDR3, the DNA is TGTGCCAGCAGTGAGCGACTAGCGGGAGTCACCTACGAGCAGTACTTC. Protein product: CASSERLAGVTYEQYF.

V usage is TRBV6-1 and J usage is TRBJ2-7; a possible D gene is TRBD1 (6 bases). This CDR3 contains 14 residues. The germline V gene has CDR1 MNHNS and CDR2 SASEGT. The V and J ends lost 6 bases and 6 bases respectively, with 18 bases between them. For the CDR3, the DNA is TGTGCCAGCAGCCCTCCCCACAGGGTCTCCGAGCAGTACTTC. Translating it yields CASSPPHRVSEQYF.

The genes are TRBV11-2 and TRBJ1-1; TRBD1 might be the D (5 bases). The CDR3 is made up of 14 amino acids. The ends were cut back, 3 bases at V and 1 base at J, with 9 bases in the middle. Germline V gene sequence: CDR1 SGHAT, CDR2 FQNNGV. The CDR3 region is CASSFQGSNTEAFF. The DNA for the CDR3 is TGTGCCAGCAGCTTCCAGGGTTCGAACACTGAAGCTTTCTTT.

V is TRBV19 and J is TRBJ1-1; the match to TRBD1 covers 8 bases. After removal of 4 bases from V and 5 bases from J, the junction contained 9 bases not matched to a gene. CDR1 and CDR2 (germline): LNHDA, SQIVND (reference sequence). There are 15 residues in the CDR3. DNA of the CDR3: TGTGCCAGTAGTACAGTTGGGACAGGTCTAACTGAAGCTTTCTTT. This translates into CASSTVGTGLTEAFF.

With respect to this clone: Other DNA sequences within the sample encode an identical CDR3. The CDR3 region is CASSLTSGSTDTQYF. The CDR3 nucleotides read TGCGCCAGCAGCTTGACTTCAGGTAGCACAGATACGCAGTATTTT. The J gene is TRBJ2-3, the V gene TRBV5-1, with no clear D. Germline V gene sequence: CDR1 SGHRS, CDR2 YFSETQ. The CDR3 runs to 15 residues. V was trimmed by 1 base and J by 0 bases, leaving 9 bases between them.

The chain recombines TRBV7-9 with TRBJ1-2, with 11 bases lining up with TRBD1. This CDR3 is built from 15 residues. In germline, CDR1 is SEHNR, CDR2 FQNEAQ (reference sequence). Trimming cost V 6 bases and J 4 bases; bases outside gene matches: 7. Written as DNA, the CDR3 is TGTGCCAGCAGAACCGGGACAGGGGGGACCTATGGCTACACCTTC. Encoded protein: CASRTGTGGTYGYTF.

This chain uses TRBV6-5 with TRBJ1-4; tentative D call: TRBD1 (6 bases). The CDR3 runs to 15 residues. V lost 5 bases and J 0 bases, leaving 10 bases between the germline ends. Germline values: CDR1 MNHEY, CDR2 SVGAGI. DNA of the CDR3: TGTGCCAGCAGTCGTACAGGGTCAACTAATGAAAAACTGTTTTTT. Encoded protein: CASSRTGSTNEKLFF.